The source of this T cell receptor beta chain is a study of blood T cell repertoires in COVID-19. Turning to the study itself: Donors in the United States, Italy and Spain gave samples during acute or convalescent COVID-19. The cDNA or gDNA used as material had been derived from T cells, B-cell-depleted T cells, or PBMCs.

Per the study methods: Amplifying reference gene primers gave estimates of nucleated cell counts. TCRdb keeps only in-frame clones here, not all; method: immunoSEQ multiplex PCR. V and J calls plus clone size are reproduced from that table; the DNA served to infer D and trimming. Of just over 95,000 clones listed, 87% are singletons. The CDR3 totals 12 residues. V lost 10 bases to trimming and J lost 4 bases; unmatched junction nucleotides: 6. CDR1 MNHEY and CDR2 SMNVEV come from the germline V gene (reference sequence). The rearrangement links TRBV27 to TRBJ1-2; 7 positions agree with TRBD1. The sample comprised peripheral blood. The sequence was obtained from a human donor in a cohort sampled during active COVID-19. CDR3 sequence: CATADRSYGYTF. CDR3 nucleotides: TGTGCCACTGCGGACAGGTCCTATGGCTACACCTTC.